The 12 T cell receptor beta chains in this list originate from one sample, sequenced in a study of shared clonotypes between healthy human individuals. Data came from immunoSEQ multiplex PCR; TCRdb stores just in-frame clones and leaves some out. The table includes about 1.1 million clones, approximately 80% detected once. Sequencing was performed on memory CD4+ T cells from PBMCs. Stated subset: CD45RA-negative fraction. The receptors were gathered from a man between 18 and 35 years old in good health. Some clones in this sample may be carry-over from other donors' samples.

The chain links TRBV5-1 to TRBJ1-4, with D possibly TRBD1 on 5 matching bases. V lost 4 bases and J lost 2, with 12 bases in between. This CDR3 spans 15 amino acids. Germline CDR1 and CDR2: SGHRS and YFSETQ. CDR3 loop: CASSARGFTNEKLFF. Here the CDR3 DNA reads TGCGCCAGCAGCGCGCGGGGGTTCACTAATGAAAAACTGTTTTTT.

This chain joins TRBV5-8 and TRBJ2-7; 9 bases align to TRBD1. Germline-derived CDR1 and CDR2 are SGHTS and YDEGEE. Losses at the gene ends were 2 bases for V and 2 bases for J; bases not matched to a gene: 2. The CDR3 consists of 14 residues. This CDR3 is CASSFRQGAYEQYF. CDR3 sequence (DNA): TGTGCCAGCAGCTTTCGACAGGGGGCCTACGAGCAGTACTTC.

This sequence joins TRBV5-1 and TRBJ2-3; 10 bases map to TRBD2. V lost 5 bases and J lost 4; bases outside the gene matches: 16. CDR3 size: 18 residues. Germline V lookup: CDR1 SGHRS, CDR2 YFSETQ. CDR3 amino acids: CASSHGGRAGGRADTQYF. The CDR3 region has the DNA TGCGCCAGCAGTCATGGGGGACGAGCGGGAGGGCGCGCAGATACGCAGTATTTT.

This clone has only a few counts. Different DNA sequences within this sample yield the same CDR3. This chain links TRBV5-1 with TRBJ1-2, with a possible D match to TRBD1 (6 bases). This CDR3 comprises 13 residues. Germline V lookup: CDR1 SGHRS, CDR2 YFSETQ. Trimming pared 2 bases from V and 4 bases from J, leaving 9 bases between. CDR3 DNA: TGCGCCAGCAGCTTAGGGGGGACCTATGGCTACACCTTC. Translation gives CASSLGGTYGYTF.

The rearrangement joins TRBV5-1 to TRBJ1-3; D possibly corresponds to TRBD1 (5 bases). CDR3 length: 16 residues. The V end was cut by 0 bases, the J end by 1 base, with 11 bases between. CDR1 and CDR2 from the germline V gene are SGHRS and YFSETQ. The DNA of the CDR3 is TGCGCCAGCAGCTTGGGCAGGGCGGTATCTGGAAACACCATATATTTT. Its protein is CASSLGRAVSGNTIYF. The whole variable domain, filled in from reference TRBV5-1 and TRBJ1-3, reads KAGVTQTPRYLIKTRGQQVTLSCSPISGHRSVSWYQQTPGQGLQFLFEYFSETQRNKGNFPGRFSGRQFSNSRSEMNVSTLELGDSALYLCASSLGRAVSGNTIYFGEGSWLTVV.

This clone was detected only once. The chain employs TRBV7-3 and TRBJ2-7; D remains ambiguous. Trimming left V 1 base short and J 5 bases short, with 15 bases between. Germline V gene data show CDR1 as SGHTA and CDR2 as FQGTGA. The CDR3 extends over 15 amino acids. CDR3 nucleotides: TGTGCCAGCAGCTTAATCCCCTCGCCAAGCCACGAGCAGTACTTC. Translating gives CASSLIPSPSHEQYF.

The chain uses TRBV5-4 and TRBJ2-7; 9 positions agree with TRBD2. This CDR3 contains 15 residues. The germline V gene encodes CDR1 SGHNT and CDR2 YYREEE (reference sequence). The trim removed 3 bases at V and 3 bases at J, leaving 7 bases unmatched. DNA for the CDR3: TGTGCCAGCAGCTCTGGACTAGCGCCCTTCTACGAGCAGTACTTC. Translation gives CASSSGLAPFYEQYF.

The gene calls are TRBV7-3 and TRBJ2-7, with D unclear. The V and J ends lost 1 base and 7 bases respectively, with 11 bases between them. Per germline, CDR1 SGHTA and CDR2 FQGTGA. The CDR3 loop spans 13 amino acids. For the CDR3, the DNA is TGTGCCAGCAGCTTAAATTCGTTCGGGGAGCAGTACTTC. It encodes CASSLNSFGEQYF.

The gene calls are TRBV6-6 and TRBJ1-2; the D gene is possibly TRBD1 (5 bases). Looked up from germline, CDR1 is MNHNY and CDR2 is SVGAGI (reference sequence). The CDR3 totals 14 residues. V was shortened by 2 bases and J by 4 bases, with 11 bases between the two germline ends. CDR3 sequence reads: CASSYQTVSYGYTF. The CDR3 DNA reads TGTGCCAGCAGTTACCAGACAGTTTCCTATGGCTACACCTTC.

This chain uses TRBV28 with TRBJ2-1, with TRBD2 matching 12 bases. This CDR3 spans 15 amino acids. J lost 2 bases, V lost 4 bases, and 0 bases had no gene match. Germline-derived CDR1 and CDR2 are MDHEN and SYDVKM. This CDR3 reads CASSSSGRAYNEQFF. The CDR3 nucleotides are TGTGCCAGCAGTTCTAGCGGGAGGGCCTACAATGAGCAGTTCTTC.

This clone was recorded once. CDR3 sequence reads: CASSPRDYGTQYF. The CDR3 DNA reads as TGTGCCAGCAGCCCCCGGGACTACGGTACGCAGTATTTT. The V and J genes are TRBV9 and TRBJ2-3; 7 bases line up with TRBD2. Germline V gene lookup returns CDR1 SGDLS and CDR2 YYNGEE. V was pared by 4 bases and J by 8 bases, with 7 bases of the junction left unmatched. The CDR3 contains 13 residues.

This chain uses TRBV5-6 with TRBJ1-2, with D unresolved. The CDR3 length is 13 residues. CDR1 and CDR2 from the germline V gene are SGHDT and YYEEEE. Trimming left V 4 bases short and J 4 bases short, with 11 bases between. The DNA of the CDR3 is TGTGCCAGCAGCAATTCAGCCAGCTATGGCTACACCTTC. Its protein product is CASSNSASYGYTF.